This T cell receptor beta chain was retrieved from a study of human T cells and chemical hapten exposure. In the study overall: Throughout a study of 20 to 25 weeks, patients underwent weekly scalp administration of diphenylcyclopropenone doses. 0.01% DPC was applied to the upper back in patch tests, which were read at 6 days.

Time point specified: patch test 3, about 24 weeks after DPC sensitization. As to treatment: therapeutic diphenylcyclopropenone sensitization with weekly scalp DPC. Extraction yielded total RNA from whole blood (unfractionated). The CDR3 runs 11 residues. Germline CDR1 is MNHEY and CDR2 is SVGEGT. V gave up 6 bases and J gave up 3 bases, with 6 bases separating them. This clonotype has more than one count but fewer than ten. TCRdb re-called the RACE reads with MiXCR, one entry per CDR3 protein. Of about 84,000 distinct CDR3 sequences listed, approximately 10% were seen once; the top ten hold about 4%. The material was whole blood, obtained in connection with sensitization to the hapten diphenylcyclopropenone (DPC). This sequence was found in a woman between 45 and 65 years old with alopecia areata. Some clones in this sample may be carry-over from other donors' samples. J is TRBJ2-7 and V is TRBV6-2 or TRBV6-3; no firm D call. CDR3 coding DNA: TGTGCCAGCAGCAATTTCTACGAGCAGTACTTC. It encodes CASSNFYEQYF.